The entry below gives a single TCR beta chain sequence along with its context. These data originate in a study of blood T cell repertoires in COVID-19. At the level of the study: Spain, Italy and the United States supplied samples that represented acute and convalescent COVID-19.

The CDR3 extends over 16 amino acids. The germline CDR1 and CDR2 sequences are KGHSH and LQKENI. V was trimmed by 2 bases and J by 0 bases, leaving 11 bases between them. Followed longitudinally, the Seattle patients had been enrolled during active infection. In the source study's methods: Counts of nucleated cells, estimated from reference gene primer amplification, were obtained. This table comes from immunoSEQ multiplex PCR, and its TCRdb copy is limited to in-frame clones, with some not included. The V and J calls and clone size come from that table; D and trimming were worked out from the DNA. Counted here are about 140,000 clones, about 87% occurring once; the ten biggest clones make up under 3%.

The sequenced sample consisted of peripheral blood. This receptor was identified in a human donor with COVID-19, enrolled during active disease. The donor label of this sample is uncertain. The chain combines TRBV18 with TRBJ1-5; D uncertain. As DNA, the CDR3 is TGTGCCAGCTCACCAGTGGGAGCTTATAGCAATCAGCCCCAGCATTTT. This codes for CASSPVGAYSNQPQHF. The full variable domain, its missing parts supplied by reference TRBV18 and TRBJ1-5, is NAGVMQNPRHLVRRRGQEARLRCSPMKGHSHVYWYRQLPEEGLKFMVYLQKENIIDESGMPKERFSAEFPKEGPSILRIQQVVRGDSAAYFCASSPVGAYSNQPQHFGDGTRLSIL.